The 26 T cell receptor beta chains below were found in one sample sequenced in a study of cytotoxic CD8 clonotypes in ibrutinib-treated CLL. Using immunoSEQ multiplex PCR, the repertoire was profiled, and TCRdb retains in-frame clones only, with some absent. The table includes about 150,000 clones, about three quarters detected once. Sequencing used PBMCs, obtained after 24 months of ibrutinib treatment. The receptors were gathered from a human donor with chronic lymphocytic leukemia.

This CDR3 is CASSPSGILNSYNEQFF. The CDR3 nucleotides are TGTGCCAGCAGCCCCTCGGGTATCCTAAACTCCTACAATGAGCAGTTCTTC. The V gene is TRBV11-2, the J gene TRBJ2-1; D unresolved. V was pared by 5 bases and J by 0 bases, with 17 bases between. The CDR3 consists of 17 residues. Germline V gene lookup returns CDR1 SGHAT and CDR2 FQNNGV. Complete variable domain (other parts from reference TRBV11-2 and TRBJ2-1): EAGVAQSPRYKIIEKRQSVAFWCNPISGHATLYWYQQILGQGPKLLIQFQNNGVVDDSQLPKDRFSAERLKGVDSTLKIQPAKLEDSAVYLCASSPSGILNSYNEQFFGPGTRLTVL.

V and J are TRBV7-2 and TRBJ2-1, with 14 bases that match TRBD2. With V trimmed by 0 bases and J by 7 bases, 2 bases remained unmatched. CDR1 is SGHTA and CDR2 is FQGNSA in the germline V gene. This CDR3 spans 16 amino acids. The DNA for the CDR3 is TGTGCCAGCAGCTTAGCCTGGACTAGCGGGGGGAATGAGCAGTTCTTC. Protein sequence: CASSLAWTSGGNEQFF.

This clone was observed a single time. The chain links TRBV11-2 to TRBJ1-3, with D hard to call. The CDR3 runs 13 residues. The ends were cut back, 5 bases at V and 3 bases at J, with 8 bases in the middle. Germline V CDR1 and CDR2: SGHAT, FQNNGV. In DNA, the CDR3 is TGTGCCAGCAGCCAAAATCTTGGAAACACCATATATTTT. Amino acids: CASSQNLGNTIYF.

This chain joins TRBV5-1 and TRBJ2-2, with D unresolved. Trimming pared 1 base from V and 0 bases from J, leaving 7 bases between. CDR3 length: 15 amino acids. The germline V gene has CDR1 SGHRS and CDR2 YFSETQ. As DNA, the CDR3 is TGCGCCAGCAGCTTGAGGACCCCGAACACCGGGGAGCTGTTTTTT. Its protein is CASSLRTPNTGELFF.

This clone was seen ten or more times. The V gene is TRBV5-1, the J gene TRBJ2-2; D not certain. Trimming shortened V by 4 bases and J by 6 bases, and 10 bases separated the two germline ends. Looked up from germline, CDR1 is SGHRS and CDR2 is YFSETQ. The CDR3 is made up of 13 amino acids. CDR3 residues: CASSPSGSGELFF. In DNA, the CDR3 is TGCGCCAGCAGCCCCTCCGGCTCCGGGGAGCTGTTTTTT.

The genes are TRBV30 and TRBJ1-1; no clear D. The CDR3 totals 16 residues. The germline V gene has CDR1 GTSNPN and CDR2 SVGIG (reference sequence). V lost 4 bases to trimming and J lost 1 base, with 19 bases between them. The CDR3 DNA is TGTGCCTGGAACGGTGGCGGGATAAGGCCGAACACTGAAGCTTTCTTT. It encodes CAWNGGGIRPNTEAFF. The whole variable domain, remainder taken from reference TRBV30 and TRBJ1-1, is SQTIHQWPATLVQPVGSPLSLECTVEGTSNPNLYWYRQAAGRGLQLLFYSVGIGQISSEVPQNLSASRPQDRQFILSSKKLLLSDSGFYLCAWNGGGIRPNTEAFFGQGTRLTVV.

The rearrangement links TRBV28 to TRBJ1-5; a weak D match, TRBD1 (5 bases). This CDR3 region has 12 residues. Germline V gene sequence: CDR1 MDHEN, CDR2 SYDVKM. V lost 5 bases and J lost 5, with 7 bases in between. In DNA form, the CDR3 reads TGTGCCAGCAGTGGGGGATATCAGCCCCAGCATTTT. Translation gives CASSGGYQPQHF.

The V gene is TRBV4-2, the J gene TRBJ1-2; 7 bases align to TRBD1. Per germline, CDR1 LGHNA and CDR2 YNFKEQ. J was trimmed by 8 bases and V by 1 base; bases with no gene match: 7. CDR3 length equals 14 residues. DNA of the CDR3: TGTGCCAGCAGCCAAGGACAGGGCGGCTTCGGCTACACCTTC. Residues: CASSQGQGGFGYTF.

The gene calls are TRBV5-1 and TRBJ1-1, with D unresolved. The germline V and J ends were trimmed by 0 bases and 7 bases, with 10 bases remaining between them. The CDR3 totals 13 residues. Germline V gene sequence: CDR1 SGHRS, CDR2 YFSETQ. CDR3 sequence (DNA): TGCGCCAGCAGCTTGGATGGTTGGGATGAAGCTTTCTTT. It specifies CASSLDGWDEAFF.

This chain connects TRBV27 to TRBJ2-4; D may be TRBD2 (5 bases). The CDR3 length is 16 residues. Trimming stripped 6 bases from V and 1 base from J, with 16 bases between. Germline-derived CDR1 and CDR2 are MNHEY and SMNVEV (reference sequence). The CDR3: CASSPGGEWAKNIQYF. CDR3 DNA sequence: TGTGCCAGCAGCCCCGGTGGGGAGTGGGCCAAAAACATTCAGTACTTC.

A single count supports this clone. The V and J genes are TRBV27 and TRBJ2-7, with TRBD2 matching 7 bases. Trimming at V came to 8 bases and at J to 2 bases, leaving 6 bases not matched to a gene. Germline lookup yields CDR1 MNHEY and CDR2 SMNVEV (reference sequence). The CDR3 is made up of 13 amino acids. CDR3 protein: CASRSGGPYEQYF. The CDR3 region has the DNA TGTGCCAGCCGATCGGGGGGTCCCTACGAGCAGTACTTC.

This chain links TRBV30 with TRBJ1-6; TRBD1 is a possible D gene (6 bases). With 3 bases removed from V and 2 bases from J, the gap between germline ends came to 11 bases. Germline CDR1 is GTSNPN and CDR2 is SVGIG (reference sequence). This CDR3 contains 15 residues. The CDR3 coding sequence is TGTGCCTGGAGGCCGGACAGCCCCTATAATTCACCCCTCCACTTT. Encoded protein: CAWRPDSPYNSPLHF.

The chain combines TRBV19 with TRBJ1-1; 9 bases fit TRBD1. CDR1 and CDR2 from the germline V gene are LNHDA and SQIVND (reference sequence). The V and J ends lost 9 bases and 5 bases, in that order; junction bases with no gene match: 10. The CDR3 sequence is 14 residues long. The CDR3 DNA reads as TGTGCCAGCCTCCGGGGACAGGGATGGACTGAAGCTTTCTTT. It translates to CASLRGQGWTEAFF.

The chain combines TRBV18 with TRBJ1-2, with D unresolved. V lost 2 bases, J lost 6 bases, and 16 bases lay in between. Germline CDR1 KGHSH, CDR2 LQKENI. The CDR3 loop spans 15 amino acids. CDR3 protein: CASSPSGGAIHGYTF. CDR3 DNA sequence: TGTGCCAGCTCACCATCGGGCGGAGCAATTCATGGCTACACCTTC.

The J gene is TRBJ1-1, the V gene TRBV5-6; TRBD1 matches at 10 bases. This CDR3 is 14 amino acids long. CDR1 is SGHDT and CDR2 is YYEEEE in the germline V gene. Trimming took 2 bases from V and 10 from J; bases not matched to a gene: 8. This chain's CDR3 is CASSLFDRGLGAFF. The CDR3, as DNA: TGTGCCAGCAGCTTATTCGACAGGGGGCTAGGAGCTTTCTTT.

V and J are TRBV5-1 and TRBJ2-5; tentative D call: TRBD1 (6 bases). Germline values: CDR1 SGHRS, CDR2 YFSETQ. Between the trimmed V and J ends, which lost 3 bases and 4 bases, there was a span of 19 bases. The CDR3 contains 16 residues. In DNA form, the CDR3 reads TGCGCCAGCAGCTCAAACGCTGGGGGCGCGGCAGAGACCCAGTACTTC. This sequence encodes CASSSNAGGAAETQYF.

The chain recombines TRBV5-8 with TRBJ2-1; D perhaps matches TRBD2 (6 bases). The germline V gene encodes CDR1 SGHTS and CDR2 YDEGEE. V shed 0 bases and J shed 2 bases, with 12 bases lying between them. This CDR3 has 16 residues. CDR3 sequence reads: CASSLAGLAPYNEQFF. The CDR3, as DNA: TGTGCCAGCAGCTTGGCGGGGCTAGCGCCCTACAATGAGCAGTTCTTC.

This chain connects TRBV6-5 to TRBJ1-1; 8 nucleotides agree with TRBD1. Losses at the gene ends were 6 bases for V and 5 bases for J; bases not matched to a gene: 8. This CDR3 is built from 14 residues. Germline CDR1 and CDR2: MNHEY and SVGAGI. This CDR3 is CASRKDRARTEAFF. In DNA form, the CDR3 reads TGTGCCAGCAGGAAGGACAGGGCCCGTACTGAAGCTTTCTTT.

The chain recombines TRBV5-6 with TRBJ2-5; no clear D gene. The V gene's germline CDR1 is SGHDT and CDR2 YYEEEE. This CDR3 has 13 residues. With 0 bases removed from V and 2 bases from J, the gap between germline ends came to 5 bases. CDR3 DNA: TGTGCCAGCAGCTTGGATGAGCAAGAGACCCAGTACTTC. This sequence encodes CASSLDEQETQYF.

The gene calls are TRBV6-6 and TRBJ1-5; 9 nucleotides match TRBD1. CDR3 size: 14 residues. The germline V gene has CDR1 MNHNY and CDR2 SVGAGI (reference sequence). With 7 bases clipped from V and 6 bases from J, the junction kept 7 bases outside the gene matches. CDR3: CASNRDREGQPQHF. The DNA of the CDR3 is TGTGCCAGCAACCGGGACAGGGAGGGTCAGCCCCAGCATTTT.

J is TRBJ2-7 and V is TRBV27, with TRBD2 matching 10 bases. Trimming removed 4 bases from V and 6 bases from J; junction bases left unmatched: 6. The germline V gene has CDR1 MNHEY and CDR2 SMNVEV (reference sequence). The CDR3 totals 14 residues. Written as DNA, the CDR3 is TGTGCCAGCAGTTACCGAGCGGGAGGGTCCGAGCAGTACTTC. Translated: CASSYRAGGSEQYF.

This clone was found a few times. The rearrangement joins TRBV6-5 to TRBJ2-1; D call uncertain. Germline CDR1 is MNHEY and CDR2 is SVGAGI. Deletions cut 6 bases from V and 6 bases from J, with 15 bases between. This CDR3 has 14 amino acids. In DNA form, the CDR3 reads TGTGCCAGCAGCGTGGGCCCCCCCGCCAATGAGCAGTTCTTC. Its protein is CASSVGPPANEQFF.

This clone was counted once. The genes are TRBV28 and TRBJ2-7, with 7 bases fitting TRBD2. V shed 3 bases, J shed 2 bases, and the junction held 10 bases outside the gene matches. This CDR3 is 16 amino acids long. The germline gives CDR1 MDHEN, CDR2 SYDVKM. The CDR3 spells CASSFHLAGLTYEQYF. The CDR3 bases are TGTGCCAGCAGTTTCCATTTAGCGGGCCTCACCTACGAGCAGTACTTC.

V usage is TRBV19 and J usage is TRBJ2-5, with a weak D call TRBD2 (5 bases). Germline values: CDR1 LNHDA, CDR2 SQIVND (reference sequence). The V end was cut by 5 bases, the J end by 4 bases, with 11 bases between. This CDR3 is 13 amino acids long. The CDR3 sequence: CASSRPSSETQYF. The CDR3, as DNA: TGTGCCAGTAGTCGGCCTAGCTCAGAGACCCAGTACTTC.

CDR3 bases: TGTGCCAGCAGGAGAGCGGAACCGACAAATGAAAAACTGTTTTTT. Its protein product is CASRRAEPTNEKLFF. The chain links TRBV27 to TRBJ1-4, with D unclear. V dropped 6 bases and J dropped 5 bases, with 16 bases sitting between them. The CDR3 runs 15 residues. Germline V CDR1 and CDR2: MNHEY, SMNVEV (reference sequence).

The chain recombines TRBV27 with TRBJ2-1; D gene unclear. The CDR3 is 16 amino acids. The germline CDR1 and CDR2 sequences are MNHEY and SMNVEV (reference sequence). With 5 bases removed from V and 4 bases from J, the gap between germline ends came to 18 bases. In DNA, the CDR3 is TGTGCCAGCAGTCGCGCTGGGTCCTTCTCTTACAATGAGCAGTTCTTC. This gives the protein CASSRAGSFSYNEQFF.